One and the same sample provided the 22 T cell receptor beta chains below, sequenced in a study of blood T cell repertoires in COVID-19. Sequenced by immunoSEQ multiplex PCR; TCRdb stores in-frame clones only, minus some. The sample records about 350,000 clones, approximately 89% being singletons. The sequenced material came from peripheral blood. The receptors were sampled from a woman between 18 and 29 years old who had recovered from COVID-19.

The CDR3 sequence: CASSSNVDRVSGNTIYF. DNA of the CDR3: TGTGCCAGCAGCTCTAACGTGGACAGGGTCTCTGGAAACACCATATATTTT. J is TRBJ1-3 and V is TRBV6-2 or TRBV6-3, with 8 bases fitting TRBD1. With V trimmed by 6 bases and J by 0 bases, 10 bases remained unmatched. In germline, CDR1 is MNHEY, CDR2 SVGEGT. This CDR3 comprises 17 residues.

This clone has just one count. The CDR3 nucleotides read TGTGCCAGCACCCCTATGGGGGGCCAAGAGACCCAGTACTTC. This gives the protein CASTPMGGQETQYF. The J gene is TRBJ2-5, the V gene TRBV9, with a possible D match to TRBD2 (6 bases). Trimming took off 6 bases at V and 1 base at J, with 13 bases between the two ends. The CDR3 length is 14 residues. CDR1 is SGDLS and CDR2 is YYNGEE in the germline V gene.

The genes are TRBV7-9 and TRBJ2-3, with TRBD2 matching over 13 bases. The CDR3 covers 17 residues. V lost 6 bases and J lost 4; bases outside the gene matches: 10. Germline lookup yields CDR1 SEHNR and CDR2 FQNEAQ (reference sequence). This CDR3 reads CASSERTSGRRSDTQYF. DNA of the CDR3: TGTGCCAGCAGTGAGCGGACTAGCGGGAGACGTTCAGATACGCAGTATTTT.

The rearrangement joins TRBV6-6 to TRBJ2-6; 9 nucleotides agree with TRBD1. The V gene's germline CDR1 is MNHNY and CDR2 SVGAGI (reference sequence). The CDR3 is made up of 21 amino acids. V lost 5 bases and J lost 4; bases outside the gene matches: 21. The CDR3 DNA is TGTGCCAGCAGTCTAGGACCGGACCGGGACAGGGACAAGGTCGGGGCCAACGTCCTGACTTTC. Translating gives CASSLGPDRDRDKVGANVLTF.

The chain couples TRBV18 to TRBJ1-3; no clear D gene. CDR1 and CDR2 (germline): KGHSH, LQKENI. CDR3 size: 14 residues. Trimming left V 3 bases short and J 5 bases short, with 11 bases between. CDR3 sequence reads: CASSPRTNRNTIYF. DNA for the CDR3: TGTGCCAGCTCACCTCGTACGAACAGAAACACCATATATTTT.

Only one count was recorded for this clone. CDR3 bases: TGCGCCAGCACCCTCGGACGGGACAGGGAAAGGGGATTTAGGCTGGATGAAAAACTGTTTTTT. Translated, it gives CASTLGRDRERGFRLDEKLFF. The chain has TRBV23-1 and TRBJ1-4; 9 bases map to TRBD1. TRBV23-1 is identified as an open reading frame with a role that is uncertain. After removal of 7 bases from V and 6 bases from J, the junction contained 27 bases not matched to a gene. The CDR3 totals 21 residues.

This chain links TRBV18 with TRBJ1-6; 8 bases agree with TRBD1. Germline CDR1 reads KGHSH; CDR2 reads LQKENI. With 0 bases clipped from V and 6 bases from J, the junction kept 4 bases outside the gene matches. The CDR3 is 16 amino acids. CDR3 DNA: TGTGCCAGCTCACCACCCTCCGGACAGGGTAATTCACCCCTCCACTTT. Its protein product is CASSPPSGQGNSPLHF.

V usage is TRBV6-5 and J usage is TRBJ1-2, with D possibly being TRBD1 (6 bases). The length of the CDR3 is 15 residues. CDR1 MNHEY and CDR2 SVGAGI come from the germline V gene. V was cut by 6 bases and J by 4 bases, with 18 bases left in between. The CDR3 DNA reads as TGTGCCAGCAGCCCGGGACACGGGAATAGCTATGGCTACACCTTC. This sequence encodes CASSPGHGNSYGYTF.

This clone has more than one count but fewer than ten. The chain links TRBV10-3 to TRBJ2-7, with D maybe TRBD2 (6 bases). Between the trimmed V and J ends, which lost 10 bases and 6 bases, there was a span of 25 bases. The CDR3 sequence is 15 residues long. Germline CDR1 and CDR2: ENHRY and SYGVKD. The CDR3, as DNA: TGTGCCACCGCCCCTCTAGCGAGTCCTTTGGGCGAGCAGTACGTC. The encoded protein is CATAPLASPLGEQYV.

The CDR3 sequence: CASSVDPSEKLFF. The CDR3 DNA sequence: TGTGCCAGCAGCGTAGACCCGAGTGAAAAACTGTTTTTT. The V and J genes are TRBV9 and TRBJ1-4; D uncertain. The CDR3 covers 13 residues. Trimming shortened V by 0 bases and J by 7 bases, and 7 bases separated the two germline ends. Germline V CDR1 and CDR2: SGDLS, YYNGEE. The whole variable domain, filled in from reference TRBV9 and TRBJ1-4, reads DSGVTQTPKHLITATGQRVTLRCSPRSGDLSVYWYQQSLDQGLQFLIQYYNGEERAKGNILERFSAQQFPDLHSELNLSSLELGDSALYFCASSVDPSEKLFFGSGTQLSVL.

The chain has TRBV5-6 and TRBJ2-1; D not certain. CDR3 size: 15 residues. CDR1 is SGHDT, CDR2 YYEEEE, per germline. The germline V and J ends were trimmed by 1 base and 3 bases, with 11 bases remaining between them. DNA for the CDR3: TGTGCCAGCAGCTTGAGACGGGTTGACTACAATGAGCAGTTCTTC. As protein: CASSLRRVDYNEQFF.

The chain is built from TRBV18 and TRBJ1-1; weak D call: TRBD1 (6 bases). Trimming left V 3 bases short and J 2 bases short, with 10 bases between. The CDR3 is 14 amino acids. The germline V gene has CDR1 KGHSH and CDR2 LQKENI. The CDR3: CASSPQGSNTEAFF. The CDR3 DNA sequence: TGTGCCAGCTCACCGCAGGGGTCCAACACTGAAGCTTTCTTT.

The CDR3 protein is CASSSRGGGSTEAFF. The CDR3 nucleotides read TGTGCCAGCAGCTCGCGGGGGGGAGGTAGCACTGAAGCTTTCTTT. The V and J genes are TRBV9 and TRBJ1-1, with a tentative D call TRBD1 (5 bases). The CDR3 is made up of 15 amino acids. From germline, CDR1 is SGDLS and CDR2 YYNGEE. Between the trimmed V and J ends, which lost 4 bases and 4 bases, there was a span of 17 bases.

This clone was observed many times. The rearrangement joins TRBV6-2 or TRBV6-3 to TRBJ2-1, with D maybe TRBD2 (6 bases). Germline-derived CDR1 and CDR2 are MNHEY and SVGEGT. V shed 6 bases and J shed 2 bases, with 11 bases lying between them. The CDR3 runs to 14 residues. For the CDR3, the DNA is TGTGCCAGCAGCCATAGCGGAACCTACAATGAGCAGTTCTTC. It encodes CASSHSGTYNEQFF.

The chain has TRBV25-1 and TRBJ1-2; 8 nucleotides agree with TRBD1. V shed 4 bases, J shed 7 bases, and the junction held 8 bases outside the gene matches. The germline gives CDR1 MGHDK, CDR2 SYGVNS. This CDR3 is built from 14 residues. The DNA of the CDR3 is TGTGCCAGCAGTGGGGCAGGGGGCTTTAGTGGCTACACCTTC. Protein: CASSGAGGFSGYTF.

The rearrangement links TRBV7-2 to TRBJ2-2, with TRBD2 identical over 11 bases. V trimming: 9 bases; J trimming: 2 bases; junction bases outside the gene matches: 5. The CDR3 covers 15 residues. The germline V gene has CDR1 SGHTA and CDR2 FQGNSA. CDR3 coding DNA: TGTGCCAGTTTTAGCGGGAGGGCCAACACCGGGGAGCTGTTTTTT. Its translation: CASFSGRANTGELFF.

This chain connects TRBV5-1 to TRBJ2-2; 12 nucleotides align to TRBD1. CDR3 length: 15 residues. V was pared by 5 bases and J by 4 bases, with 3 bases of the junction left unmatched. Looked up from germline, CDR1 is SGHRS and CDR2 is YFSETQ. CDR3: CASSRDRGRTGELFF. CDR3 nucleotides: TGCGCCAGCAGTCGGGACAGGGGGCGCACCGGGGAGCTGTTTTTT. The full variable domain, rest sourced from reference TRBV5-1 and TRBJ2-2, is KAGVTQTPRYLIKTRGQQVTLSCSPISGHRSVSWYQQTPGQGLQFLFEYFSETQRNKGNFPGRFSGRQFSNSRSEMNVSTLELGDSALYLCASSRDRGRTGELFFGEGSRLTVL.

The CDR3 nucleotides read TGTGCCACCAGTGATTTGCAGGGGATTGGGGAGCTGTTTTTT. Translation: CATSDLQGIGELFF. V and J are TRBV24-1 and TRBJ2-2; possibly TRBD1 for D (6 bases). The germline CDR1 and CDR2 sequences are KGHDR and SFDVKD. V lost 0 bases and J lost 8, with 9 bases in between. The CDR3 contains 14 residues.

The V and J genes are TRBV19 and TRBJ1-5, with TRBD1 identical over 9 bases. The germline V gene encodes CDR1 LNHDA and CDR2 SQIVND (reference sequence). V was pared by 9 bases and J by 2 bases, with 8 bases of the junction left unmatched. The CDR3 length is 15 residues. The CDR3 here is CASRDRAWGNQPQHF. The CDR3 nucleotides are TGTGCCAGCCGGGACAGGGCTTGGGGCAATCAGCCCCAGCATTTT.

The chain carries TRBV27 and TRBJ1-1; TRBD1 matches 11 bases. Germline V CDR1 and CDR2: MNHEY, SMNVEV (reference sequence). The V segment lost 7 bases and the J segment 9 bases; nucleotides outside the gene matches: 10. The CDR3 spans 14 residues. The CDR3 nucleotides are TGTGCCAGCAATAAAAGGGACAGGGGGAGACAAGCTTTCTTT. As protein: CASNKRDRGRQAFF.

V gene TRBV9 combines with J gene TRBJ2-3, with 8 bases fitting TRBD2. V dropped 3 bases and J dropped 11; count of bases not matched to a gene: 5. Germline CDR1 reads SGDLS; CDR2 reads YYNGEE. The CDR3 is 12 amino acids. CDR3 amino acids: CASSATRGGQYF. CDR3 DNA sequence: TGTGCCAGCAGCGCCACTCGGGGGGGGCAGTATTTT.

The chain couples TRBV11-3 to TRBJ2-2; tentatively, D is TRBD1 (6 bases). The CDR3 runs to 13 residues. Trimming took off 6 bases at V and 4 bases at J, with 9 bases between the two ends. The germline gives CDR1 SGHNT, CDR2 YENEEA. The CDR3: CASSEQGTGELFF. CDR3 coding DNA: TGTGCCAGCAGTGAACAGGGCACCGGGGAGCTGTTTTTT.